This T cell receptor beta chain was sequenced for a study of blood T cell repertoires in COVID-19. Overall study context: Nucleic acid was either cDNA or gDNA, and it came from T cells, B-cell-depleted T cells, or PBMCs.

V lost 2 bases, J lost 3 bases, and 17 bases lay in between. This CDR3 contains 17 residues. Per germline, CDR1 SGHDN and CDR2 FVKESK. Profiling relied on immunoSEQ multiplex PCR, and the TCRdb table lists in-frame clones only, not all of them. This sample has 30,000 to 40,000 clones; 85% to 90% occur once, and the top ten carry over 10%. The rearrangement uses TRBV14 and TRBJ2-1, with D possibly TRBD2 on 5 matching bases. The source of this sequence is a man between 65 and 80 years old with active COVID-19. Sequencing used peripheral blood. The CDR3 is CASSQFEGERLYNEQFF. CDR3 sequence (DNA): TGTGCCAGCAGCCAATTTGAAGGCGAGCGGCTCTACAATGAGCAGTTCTTC.